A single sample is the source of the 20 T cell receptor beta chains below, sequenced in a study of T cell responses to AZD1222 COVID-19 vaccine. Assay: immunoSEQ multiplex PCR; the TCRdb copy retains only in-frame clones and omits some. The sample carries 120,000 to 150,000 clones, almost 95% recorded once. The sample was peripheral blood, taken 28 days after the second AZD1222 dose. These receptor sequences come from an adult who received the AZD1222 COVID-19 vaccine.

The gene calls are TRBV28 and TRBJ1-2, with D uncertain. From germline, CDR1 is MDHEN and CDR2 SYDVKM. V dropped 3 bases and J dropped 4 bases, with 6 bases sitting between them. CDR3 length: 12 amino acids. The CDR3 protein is CASSFGAYGYTF. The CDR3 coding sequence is TGTGCCAGCAGTTTCGGAGCCTATGGCTACACCTTC.

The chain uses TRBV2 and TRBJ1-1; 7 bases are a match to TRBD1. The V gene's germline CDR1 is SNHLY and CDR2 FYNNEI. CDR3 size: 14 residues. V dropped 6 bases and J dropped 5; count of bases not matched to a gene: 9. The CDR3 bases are TGTGCCAGCAGCGCTGCGACAGGGAGGACTGAAGCTTTCTTT. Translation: CASSAATGRTEAFF.

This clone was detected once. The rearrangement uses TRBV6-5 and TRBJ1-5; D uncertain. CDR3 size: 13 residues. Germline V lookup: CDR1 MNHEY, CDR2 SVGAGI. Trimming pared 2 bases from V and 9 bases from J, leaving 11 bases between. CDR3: CASSYRPPGPQHF. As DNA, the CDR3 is TGTGCCAGCAGTTACCGACCCCCCGGGCCCCAGCATTTT.

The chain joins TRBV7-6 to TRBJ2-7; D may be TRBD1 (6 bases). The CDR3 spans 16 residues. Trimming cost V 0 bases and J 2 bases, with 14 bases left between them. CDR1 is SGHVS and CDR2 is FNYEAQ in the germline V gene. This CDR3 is CASSLADSQTPYEQYF. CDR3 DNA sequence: TGTGCCAGCAGCTTAGCGGACAGCCAAACGCCCTACGAGCAGTACTTC.

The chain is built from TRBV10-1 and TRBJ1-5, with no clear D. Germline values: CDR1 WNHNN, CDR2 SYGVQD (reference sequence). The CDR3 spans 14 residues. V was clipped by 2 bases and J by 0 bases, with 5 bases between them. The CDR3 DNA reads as TGCGCCAGCAGTGAGAAGGGTAGCAATCAGCCCCAGCATTTT. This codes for CASSEKGSNQPQHF.

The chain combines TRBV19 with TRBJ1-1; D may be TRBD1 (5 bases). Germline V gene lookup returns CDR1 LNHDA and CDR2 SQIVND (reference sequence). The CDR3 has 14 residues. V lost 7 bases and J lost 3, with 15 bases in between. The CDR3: CASTLGLGDTEAFF. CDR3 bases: TGTGCCAGTACCCTCGGGCTAGGGGACACTGAAGCTTTCTTT.

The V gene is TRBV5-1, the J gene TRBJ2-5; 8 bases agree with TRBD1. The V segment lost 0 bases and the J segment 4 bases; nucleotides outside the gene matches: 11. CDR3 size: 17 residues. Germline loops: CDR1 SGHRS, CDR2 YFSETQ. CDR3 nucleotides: TGCGCCAGCAGCTTGGGCCTCCAGGGGGCTGTTAGAGAGACCCAGTACTTC. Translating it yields CASSLGLQGAVRETQYF.

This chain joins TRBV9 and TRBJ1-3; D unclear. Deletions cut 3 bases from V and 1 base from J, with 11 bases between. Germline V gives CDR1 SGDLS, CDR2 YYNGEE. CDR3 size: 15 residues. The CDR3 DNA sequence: TGTGCCAGCAGCGCCAGCCCCCGTTCTGGAAACACCATATATTTT. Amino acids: CASSASPRSGNTIYF.

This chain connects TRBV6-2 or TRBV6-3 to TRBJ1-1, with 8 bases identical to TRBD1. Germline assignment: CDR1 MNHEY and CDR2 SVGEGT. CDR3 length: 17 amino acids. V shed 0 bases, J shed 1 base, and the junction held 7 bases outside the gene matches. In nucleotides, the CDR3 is TGTGCCAGCAGTTACTCGAAGGCAGGGGGCTGGAACACTGAAGCTTTCTTT. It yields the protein CASSYSKAGGWNTEAFF.

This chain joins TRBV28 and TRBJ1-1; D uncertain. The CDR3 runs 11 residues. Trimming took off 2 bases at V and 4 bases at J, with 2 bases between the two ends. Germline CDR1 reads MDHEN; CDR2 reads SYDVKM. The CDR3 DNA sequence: TGTGCCAGCAGTTTACCCACTGAAGCTTTCTTT. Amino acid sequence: CASSLPTEAFF.

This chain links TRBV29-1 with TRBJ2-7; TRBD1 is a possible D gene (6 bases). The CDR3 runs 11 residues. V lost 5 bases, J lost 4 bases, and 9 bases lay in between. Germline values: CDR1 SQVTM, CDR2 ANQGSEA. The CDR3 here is CSVRTGYEQYF. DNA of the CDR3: TGCAGCGTTCGCACAGGGTACGAGCAGTACTTC.

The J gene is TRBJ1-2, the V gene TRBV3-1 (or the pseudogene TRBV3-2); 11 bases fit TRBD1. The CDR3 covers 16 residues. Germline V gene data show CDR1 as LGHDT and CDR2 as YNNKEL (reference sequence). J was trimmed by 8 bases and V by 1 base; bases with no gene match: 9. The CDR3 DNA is TGTGCCAGCAGCCAAGGAACCTGGGACAGGGGGAGAGGCTACACCTTC. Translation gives CASSQGTWDRGRGYTF.

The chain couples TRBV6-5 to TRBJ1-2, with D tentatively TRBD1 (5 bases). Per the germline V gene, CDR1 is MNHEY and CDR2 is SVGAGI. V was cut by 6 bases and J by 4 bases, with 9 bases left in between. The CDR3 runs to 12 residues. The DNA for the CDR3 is TGTGCCAGCAGGGGGCCAATCTATGGCTACACCTTC. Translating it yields CASRGPIYGYTF.

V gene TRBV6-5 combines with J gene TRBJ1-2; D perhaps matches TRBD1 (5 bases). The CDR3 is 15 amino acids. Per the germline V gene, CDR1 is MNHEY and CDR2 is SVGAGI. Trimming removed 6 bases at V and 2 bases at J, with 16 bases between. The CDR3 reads CASRPGQPSNYGYTF. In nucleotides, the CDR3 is TGTGCCAGCAGGCCCGGACAACCCTCCAACTATGGCTACACCTTC.

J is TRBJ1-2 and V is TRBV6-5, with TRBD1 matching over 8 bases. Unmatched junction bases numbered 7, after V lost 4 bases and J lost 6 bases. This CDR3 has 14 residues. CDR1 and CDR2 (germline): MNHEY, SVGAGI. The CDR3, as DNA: TGTGCCAGCAGTTCCGCGGACAGGGCGGATGGCTACACCTTC. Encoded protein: CASSSADRADGYTF.

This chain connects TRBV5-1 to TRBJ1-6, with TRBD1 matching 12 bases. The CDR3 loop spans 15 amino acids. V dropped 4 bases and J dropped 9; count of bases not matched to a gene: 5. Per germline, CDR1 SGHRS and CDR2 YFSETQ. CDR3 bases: TGCGCCAGCAGCCCGGGACAGGGGGCGGCTTCACCCCTCCACTTT. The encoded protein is CASSPGQGAASPLHF.

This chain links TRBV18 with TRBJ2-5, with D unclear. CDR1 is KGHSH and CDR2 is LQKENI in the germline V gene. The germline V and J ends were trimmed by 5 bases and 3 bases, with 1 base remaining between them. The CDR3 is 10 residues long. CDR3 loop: CASSEETQYF. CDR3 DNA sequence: TGTGCCAGCTCAGAAGAGACCCAGTACTTC.

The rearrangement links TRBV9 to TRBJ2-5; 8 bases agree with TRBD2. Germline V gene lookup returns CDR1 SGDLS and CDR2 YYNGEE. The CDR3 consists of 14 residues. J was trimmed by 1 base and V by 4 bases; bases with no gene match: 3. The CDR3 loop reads CASSPTSGQETQYF. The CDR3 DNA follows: TGTGCCAGCAGCCCCACTAGCGGCCAAGAGACCCAGTACTTC. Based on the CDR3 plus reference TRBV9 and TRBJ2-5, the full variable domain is DSGVTQTPKHLITATGQRVTLRCSPRSGDLSVYWYQQSLDQGLQFLIQYYNGEERAKGNILERFSAQQFPDLHSELNLSSLELGDSALYFCASSPTSGQETQYFGPGTRLLVL.

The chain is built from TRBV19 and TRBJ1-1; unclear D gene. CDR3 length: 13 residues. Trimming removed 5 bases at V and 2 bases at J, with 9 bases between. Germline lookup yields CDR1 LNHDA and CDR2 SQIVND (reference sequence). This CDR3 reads CASSGLLNTEAFF. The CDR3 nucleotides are TGTGCCAGTAGTGGACTGCTCAACACTGAAGCTTTCTTT.

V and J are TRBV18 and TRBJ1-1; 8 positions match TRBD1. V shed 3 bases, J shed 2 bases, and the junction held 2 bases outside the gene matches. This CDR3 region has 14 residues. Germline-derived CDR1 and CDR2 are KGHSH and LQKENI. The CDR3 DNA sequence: TGTGCCAGCTCACCGGGACAGGTAAACACTGAAGCTTTCTTT. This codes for CASSPGQVNTEAFF.